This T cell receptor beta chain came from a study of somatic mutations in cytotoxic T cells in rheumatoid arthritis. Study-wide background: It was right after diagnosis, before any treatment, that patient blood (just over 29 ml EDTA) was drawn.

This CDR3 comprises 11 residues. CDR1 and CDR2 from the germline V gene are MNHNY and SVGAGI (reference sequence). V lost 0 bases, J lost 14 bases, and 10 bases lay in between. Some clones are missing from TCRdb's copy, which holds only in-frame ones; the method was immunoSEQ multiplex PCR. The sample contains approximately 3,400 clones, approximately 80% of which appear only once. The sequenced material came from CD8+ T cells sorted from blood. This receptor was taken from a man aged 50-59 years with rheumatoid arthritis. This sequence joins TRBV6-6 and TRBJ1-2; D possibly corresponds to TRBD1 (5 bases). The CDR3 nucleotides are TGTGCCAGCAGTTACTCAGGGCAGGGAACCTTC. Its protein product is CASSYSGQGTF.